The sequence of this T cell receptor beta chain was determined in a study of cytomegalovirus exposure and HLA in healthy donors. The CDR3 extends over 15 residues, inclusive of both ends. Germline CDR1 SGHNT, CDR2 YYREEE (reference sequence). With 60 Vbeta and 13 Jbeta primers, the PCR was carried out. The method was immunoSEQ multiplex PCR; TCRdb's version includes in-frame clones alone and lacks a portion of them. The data contain roughly 100,000 clones, 64% of them singletons. Note on this clone: The limits of the CDR3 on the DNA are not certain, so only TCRdb's listed CDR3 is given.

The clonotype was recovered from a man between 60 and 70 years old in good health and CMV-seronegative. The rearrangement uses TRBV5-4 and TRBJ2-5; the tabulated D call, TRBD1, remains unverified against the DNA. The material sequenced was PBMCs. CDR3 amino acids: CASSFGNGGGEAQYF.